The present T cell receptor beta chain was sequenced within a study of blood T cell repertoires in COVID-19. TCRdb's table, derived via immunoSEQ multiplex PCR, lists solely in-frame clones and lacks some. Altogether around 46,000 clones are present, around 87% being singletons, with the ten largest covering around 3.3%. Looked up from germline, CDR1 is SGHVS and CDR2 is FNYEAQ. Trimming at V came to 1 base and at J to 0 bases, leaving 11 bases not matched to a gene. The CDR3 contains 18 residues. The sequence was obtained from a woman aged 50 to 65 who had recovered from COVID-19. The sequencing sample was made of PBMCs or T cells enriched from blood (not recorded which). The chain combines TRBV7-6 with TRBJ1-2, with 7 bases lining up with TRBD1. CDR3 protein: CASSLEAGTAYSNYGYTF. CDR3 DNA sequence: TGTGCCAGCAGCTTAGAGGCAGGGACAGCTTATTCTAACTATGGCTACACCTTC.